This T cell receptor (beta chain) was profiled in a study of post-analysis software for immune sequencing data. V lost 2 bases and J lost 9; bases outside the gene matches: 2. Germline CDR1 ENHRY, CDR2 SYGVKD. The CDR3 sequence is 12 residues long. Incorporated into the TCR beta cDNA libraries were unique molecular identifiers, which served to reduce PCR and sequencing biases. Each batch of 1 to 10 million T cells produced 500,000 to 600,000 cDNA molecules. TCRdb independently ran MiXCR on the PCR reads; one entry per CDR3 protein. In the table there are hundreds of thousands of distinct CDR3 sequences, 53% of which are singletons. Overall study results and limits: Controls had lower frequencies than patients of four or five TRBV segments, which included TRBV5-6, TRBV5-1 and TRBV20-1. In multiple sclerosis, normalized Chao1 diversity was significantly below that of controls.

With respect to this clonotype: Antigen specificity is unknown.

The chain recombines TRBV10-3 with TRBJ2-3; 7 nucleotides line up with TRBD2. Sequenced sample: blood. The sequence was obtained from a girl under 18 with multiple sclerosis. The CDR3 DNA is TGTGCCATCAGTGAGGCGCGGGGGACGCAGTATTTT. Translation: CAISEARGTQYF.